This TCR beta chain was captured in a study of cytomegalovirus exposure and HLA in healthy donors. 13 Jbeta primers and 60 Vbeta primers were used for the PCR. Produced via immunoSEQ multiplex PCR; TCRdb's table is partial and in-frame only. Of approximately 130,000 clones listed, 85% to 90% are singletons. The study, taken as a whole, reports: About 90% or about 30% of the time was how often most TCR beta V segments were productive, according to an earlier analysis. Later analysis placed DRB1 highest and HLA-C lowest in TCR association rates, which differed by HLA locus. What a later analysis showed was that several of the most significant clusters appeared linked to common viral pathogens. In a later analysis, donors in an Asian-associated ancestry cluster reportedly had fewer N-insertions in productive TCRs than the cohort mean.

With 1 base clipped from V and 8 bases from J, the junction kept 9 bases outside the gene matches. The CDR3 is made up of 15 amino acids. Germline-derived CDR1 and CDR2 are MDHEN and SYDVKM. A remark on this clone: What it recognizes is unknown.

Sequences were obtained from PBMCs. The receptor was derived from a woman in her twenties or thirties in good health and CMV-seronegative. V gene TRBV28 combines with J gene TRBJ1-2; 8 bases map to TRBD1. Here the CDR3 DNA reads TGTGCCAGCAGTTTATCCCCAGGGGGCTATTCCGGCTACACCTTC. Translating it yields CASSLSPGGYSGYTF.